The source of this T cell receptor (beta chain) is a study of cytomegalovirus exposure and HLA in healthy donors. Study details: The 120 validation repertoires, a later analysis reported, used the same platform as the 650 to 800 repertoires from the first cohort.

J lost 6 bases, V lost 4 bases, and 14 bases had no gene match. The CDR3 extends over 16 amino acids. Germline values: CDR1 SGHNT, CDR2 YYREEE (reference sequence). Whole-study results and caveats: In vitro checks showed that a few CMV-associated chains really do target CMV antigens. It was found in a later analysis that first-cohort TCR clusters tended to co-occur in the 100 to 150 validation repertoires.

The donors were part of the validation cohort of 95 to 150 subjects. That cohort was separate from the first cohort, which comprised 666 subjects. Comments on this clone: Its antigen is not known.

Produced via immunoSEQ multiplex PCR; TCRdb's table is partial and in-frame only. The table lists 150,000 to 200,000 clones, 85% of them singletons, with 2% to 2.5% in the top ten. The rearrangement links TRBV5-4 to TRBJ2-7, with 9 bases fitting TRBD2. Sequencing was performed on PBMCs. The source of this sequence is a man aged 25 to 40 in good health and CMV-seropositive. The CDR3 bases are TGTGCCAGCAGCCGTAAAGGCGGGGGGGCCGGATTCGAGCAGTACTTC. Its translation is CASSRKGGGAGFEQYF.